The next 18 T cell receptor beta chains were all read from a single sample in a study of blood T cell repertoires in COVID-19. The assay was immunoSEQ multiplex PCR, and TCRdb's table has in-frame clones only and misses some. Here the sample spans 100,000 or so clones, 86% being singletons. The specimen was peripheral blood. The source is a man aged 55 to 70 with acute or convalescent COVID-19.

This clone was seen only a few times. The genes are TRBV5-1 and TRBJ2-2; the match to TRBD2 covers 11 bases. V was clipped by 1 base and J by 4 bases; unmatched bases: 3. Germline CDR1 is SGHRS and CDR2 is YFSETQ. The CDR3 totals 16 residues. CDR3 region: CASSLTSGSVTGELFF. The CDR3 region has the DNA TGCGCCAGCAGCTTGACTAGCGGGAGTGTCACCGGGGAGCTGTTTTTT.

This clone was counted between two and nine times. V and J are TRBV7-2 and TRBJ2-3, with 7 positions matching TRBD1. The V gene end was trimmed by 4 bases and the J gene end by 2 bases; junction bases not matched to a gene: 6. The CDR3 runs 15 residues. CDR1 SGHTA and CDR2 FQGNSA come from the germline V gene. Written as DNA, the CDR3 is TGTGCCAGCAGCTCCAACAGGGGAAACACAGATACGCAGTATTTT. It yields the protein CASSSNRGNTDTQYF.

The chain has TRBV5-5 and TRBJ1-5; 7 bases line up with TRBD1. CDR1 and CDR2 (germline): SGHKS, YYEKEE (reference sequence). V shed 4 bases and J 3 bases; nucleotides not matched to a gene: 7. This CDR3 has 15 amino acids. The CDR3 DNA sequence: TGTGCCAGCAGCCCTGGGACAGCGAACAATCAGCCCCAGCATTTT. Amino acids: CASSPGTANNQPQHF.

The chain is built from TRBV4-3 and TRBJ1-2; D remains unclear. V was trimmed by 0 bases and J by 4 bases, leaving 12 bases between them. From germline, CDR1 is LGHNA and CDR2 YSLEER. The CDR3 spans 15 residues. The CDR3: CASSQDTAEVYGYTF. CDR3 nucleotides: TGCGCCAGCAGCCAAGATACGGCGGAGGTCTATGGCTACACCTTC.

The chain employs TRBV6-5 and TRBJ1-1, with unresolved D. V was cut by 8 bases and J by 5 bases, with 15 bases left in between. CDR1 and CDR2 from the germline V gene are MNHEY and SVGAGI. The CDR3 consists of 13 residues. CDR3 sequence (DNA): TGTGCCAGCGGTTTGACGGGAACAACTGAAGCTTTCTTT. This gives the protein CASGLTGTTEAFF.

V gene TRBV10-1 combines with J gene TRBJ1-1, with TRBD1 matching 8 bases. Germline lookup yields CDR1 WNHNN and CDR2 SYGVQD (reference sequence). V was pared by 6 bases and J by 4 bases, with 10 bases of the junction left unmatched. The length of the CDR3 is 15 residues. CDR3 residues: CASSPDRAGLTEAFF. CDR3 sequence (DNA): TGCGCCAGCAGCCCGGACAGGGCAGGGCTCACTGAAGCTTTCTTT.

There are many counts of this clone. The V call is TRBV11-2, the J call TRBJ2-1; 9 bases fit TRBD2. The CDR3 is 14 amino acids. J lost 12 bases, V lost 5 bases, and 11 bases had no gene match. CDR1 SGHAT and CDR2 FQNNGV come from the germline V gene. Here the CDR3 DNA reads TGTGCCAGCAGCCCGGGTAGCGGGGGAAGGGGGCAGTTCTTC. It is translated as CASSPGSGGRGQFF.

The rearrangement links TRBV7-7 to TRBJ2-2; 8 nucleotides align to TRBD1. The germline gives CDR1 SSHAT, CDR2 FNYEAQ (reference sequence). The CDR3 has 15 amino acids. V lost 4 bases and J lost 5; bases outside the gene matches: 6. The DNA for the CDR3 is TGTGCCAGCAGCTCGGACAGGGTGGGGACCGGGGAGCTGTTTTTT. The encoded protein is CASSSDRVGTGELFF. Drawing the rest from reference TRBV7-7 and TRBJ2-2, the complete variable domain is GAGVSQSPRYKVTKRGQDVTLRCDPISSHATLYWYQQALGQGPEFLTYFNYEAQPDKSGLPSDRFSAERPEGSISTLTIQRTEQRDSAMYRCASSSDRVGTGELFFGEGSRLTVL.

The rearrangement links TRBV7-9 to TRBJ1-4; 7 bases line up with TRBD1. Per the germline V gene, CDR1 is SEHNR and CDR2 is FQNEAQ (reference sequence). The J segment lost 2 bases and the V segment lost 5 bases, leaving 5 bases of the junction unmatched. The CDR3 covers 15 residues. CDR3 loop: CASSVEQGTNEKLFF. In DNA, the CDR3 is TGTGCCAGCAGCGTAGAACAGGGGACTAATGAAAAACTGTTTTTT.

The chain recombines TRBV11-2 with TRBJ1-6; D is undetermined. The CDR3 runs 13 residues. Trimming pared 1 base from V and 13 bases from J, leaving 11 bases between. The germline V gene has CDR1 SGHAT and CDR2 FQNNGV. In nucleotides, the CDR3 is TGTGCCAGCAGCTTAGGCAGTATGGTTCCCCTCCACTTT. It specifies CASSLGSMVPLHF.

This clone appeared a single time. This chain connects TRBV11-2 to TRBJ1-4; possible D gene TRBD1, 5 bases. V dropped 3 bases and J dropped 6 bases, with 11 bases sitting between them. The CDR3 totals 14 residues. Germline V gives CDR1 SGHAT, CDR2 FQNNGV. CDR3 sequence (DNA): TGTGCCAGCAGCTTGAGGCAACAGGATGAAAAACTGTTTTTT. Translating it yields CASSLRQQDEKLFF.

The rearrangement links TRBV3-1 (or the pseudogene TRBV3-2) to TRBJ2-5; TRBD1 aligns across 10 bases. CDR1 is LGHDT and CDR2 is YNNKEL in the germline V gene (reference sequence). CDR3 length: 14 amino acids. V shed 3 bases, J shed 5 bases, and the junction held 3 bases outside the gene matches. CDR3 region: CASSQGQGIETQYF. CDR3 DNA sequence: TGTGCCAGCAGCCAGGGACAGGGGATCGAGACCCAGTACTTC.

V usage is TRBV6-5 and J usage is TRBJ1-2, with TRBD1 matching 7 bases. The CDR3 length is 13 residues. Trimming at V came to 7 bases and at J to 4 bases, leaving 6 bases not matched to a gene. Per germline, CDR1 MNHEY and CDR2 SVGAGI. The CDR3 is CASTWTGGYGYTF. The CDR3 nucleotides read TGTGCCAGCACCTGGACAGGCGGCTATGGCTACACCTTC.

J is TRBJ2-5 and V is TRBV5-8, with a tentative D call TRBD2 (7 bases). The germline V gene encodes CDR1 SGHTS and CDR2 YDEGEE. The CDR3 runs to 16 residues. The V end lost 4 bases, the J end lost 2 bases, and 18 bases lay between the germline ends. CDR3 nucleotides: TGTGCCAGCAGCCCTCTACGCGGGGGCGTACAAGAGACCCAGTACTTC. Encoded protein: CASSPLRGGVQETQYF.

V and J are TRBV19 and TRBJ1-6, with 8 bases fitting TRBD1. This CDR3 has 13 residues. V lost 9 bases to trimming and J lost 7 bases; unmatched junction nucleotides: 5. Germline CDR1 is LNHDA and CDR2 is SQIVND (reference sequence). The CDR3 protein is CASGQGRNSPLHF. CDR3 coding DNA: TGTGCCAGCGGACAGGGTCGAAATTCACCCCTCCACTTT.

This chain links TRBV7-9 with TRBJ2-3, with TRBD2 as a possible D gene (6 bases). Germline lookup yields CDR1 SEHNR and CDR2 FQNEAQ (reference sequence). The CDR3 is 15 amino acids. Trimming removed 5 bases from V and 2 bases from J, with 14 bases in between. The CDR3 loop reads CASSPIGGVTDTQYF. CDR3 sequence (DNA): TGTGCCAGCAGCCCAATCGGCGGGGTCACAGATACGCAGTATTTT.

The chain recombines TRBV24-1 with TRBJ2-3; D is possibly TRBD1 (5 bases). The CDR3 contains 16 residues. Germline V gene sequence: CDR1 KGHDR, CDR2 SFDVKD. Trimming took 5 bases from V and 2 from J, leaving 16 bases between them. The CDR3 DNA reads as TGTGCCACCAGTGTTTCCGAGACAGTCTTCACAGATACGCAGTATTTT. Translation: CATSVSETVFTDTQYF.

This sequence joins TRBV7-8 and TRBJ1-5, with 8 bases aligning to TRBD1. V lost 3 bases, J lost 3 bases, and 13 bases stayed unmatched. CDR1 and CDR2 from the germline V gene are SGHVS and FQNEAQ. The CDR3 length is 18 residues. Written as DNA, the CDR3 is TGTGCCAGCAGCTTGGAAAGGACAGGGCCCGGCGCCAATCAGCCCCAGCATTTT. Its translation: CASSLERTGPGANQPQHF.